Each of the 10 T cell receptor beta chains below was sequenced from the same sample in a study of early stage breast cancer tumors. Libraries were prepared by immunoSEQ multiplex PCR; TCRdb keeps only in-frame clonotypes and omits some of them. The table includes roughly 25,000 clones, around 70% detected once. Sequencing was performed on breast tumor tissue. All receptors derive from a person aged 55-75 years with breast cancer.

V gene TRBV9 combines with J gene TRBJ1-2, with TRBD1 matching over 8 bases. The germline CDR1 and CDR2 sequences are SGDLS and YYNGEE. V lost 3 bases and J lost 8; bases outside the gene matches: 6. The CDR3 contains 13 residues. This CDR3 is CASSAHRGDGYTF. CDR3 in DNA: TGTGCCAGCAGCGCCCACAGGGGGGACGGCTACACCTTC.

The chain employs TRBV19 and TRBJ1-2, with 7 positions matching TRBD1. Trimming cost V 4 bases and J 1 base; bases outside gene matches: 6. Per the germline V gene, CDR1 is LNHDA and CDR2 is SQIVND (reference sequence). The CDR3 runs to 15 residues. Here the CDR3 reads CASSSSGQFNYGYTF. CDR3 nucleotide sequence: TGTGCCAGTAGTAGCTCGGGACAGTTTAACTATGGCTACACCTTC.

This chain connects TRBV9 to TRBJ2-4; 7 nucleotides agree with TRBD2. There are 15 residues in the CDR3. CDR1 is SGDLS, CDR2 YYNGEE, per germline. Trimming removed 0 bases from V and 5 bases from J; junction bases left unmatched: 5. The CDR3 sequence is CASSVAGGAQNIQYF. For the CDR3, the DNA is TGTGCCAGCAGCGTAGCGGGAGGAGCACAAAACATTCAGTACTTC.

This rearrangement joins TRBV7-3 to TRBJ2-6; tentatively, D is TRBD2 (6 bases). The V end was cut by 5 bases, the J end by 5 bases, with 16 bases between. The germline V gene encodes CDR1 SGHTA and CDR2 FQGTGA. CDR3 length equals 16 residues. CDR3 nucleotide sequence: TGTGCCAGCAGCCCTAGCGAGGGACTTAGGGCCAACGTCCTGACTTTC. Translated: CASSPSEGLRANVLTF. The complete variable domain, with remaining parts taken from reference TRBV7-3 and TRBJ2-6, reads GAGVSQTPSNKVTEKGKYVELRCDPISGHTALYWYRQSLGQGPEFLIYFQGTGAADDSGLPNDRFFAVRPEGSVSTLKIQRTERGDSAVYLCASSPSEGLRANVLTFGAGSRLTVL.

This sequence joins TRBV25-1 and TRBJ2-2; D not certain. The CDR3 has 14 residues. Germline V gene lookup returns CDR1 MGHDK and CDR2 SYGVNS. V was pared by 3 bases and J by 6 bases, with 11 bases between. CDR3 amino acids: CASSEGIWAGELFF. Here the CDR3 DNA reads TGTGCCAGCAGTGAGGGCATTTGGGCCGGGGAGCTGTTTTTT.

This clone has more than one count but fewer than ten. The chain employs TRBV6-5 and TRBJ1-2; D might be TRBD1 (6 bases). From germline, CDR1 is MNHEY and CDR2 SVGAGI. Between the trimmed V and J ends, which lost 6 bases and 5 bases, there was a span of 13 bases. The CDR3 is 13 amino acids. The CDR3 nucleotides are TGTGCCAGCAGGGAACAGGGATGGTATGGCTACACCTTC. Residues: CASREQGWYGYTF.

The genes are TRBV7-9 and TRBJ2-7, with 9 nucleotides matching TRBD1. V trimming: 4 bases; J trimming: 4 bases; junction bases outside the gene matches: 5. Germline CDR1 SEHNR, CDR2 FQNEAQ (reference sequence). This CDR3 spans 14 amino acids. The CDR3 nucleotides are TGTGCCAGCAGCTCCCGGGACAGGGAGTACGAGCAGTACTTC. This sequence encodes CASSSRDREYEQYF. Looking up the rest from reference TRBV7-9 and TRBJ2-7 gives the full variable domain: DTGVSQNPRHKITKRGQNVTFRCDPISEHNRLYWYRQTLGQGPEFLTYFQNEAQLEKSRLLSDRFSAERPKGSFSTLEIQRTEQGDSAMYLCASSSRDREYEQYFGPGTRLTVT.

This chain links TRBV15 with TRBJ2-3; unclear D gene. The CDR3 length is 17 residues. Germline V gene lookup returns CDR1 LNHNV and CDR2 YYDKDF (reference sequence). V shed 3 bases and J shed 1 base, with 17 bases lying between them. The CDR3 DNA sequence: TGTGCCACCAGCAGGAAGGCAGGCTTCACGGGCACAGATACGCAGTATTTT. The encoded protein is CATSRKAGFTGTDTQYF.

V and J are TRBV19 and TRBJ2-1, with TRBD1 identical over 8 bases. With V trimmed by 3 bases and J by 3 bases, 13 bases remained unmatched. This CDR3 is built from 18 residues. From germline, CDR1 is LNHDA and CDR2 SQIVND (reference sequence). CDR3 sequence reads: CASSIKGAGQVRYNEQFF. The CDR3 DNA follows: TGTGCCAGTAGTATTAAGGGGGCGGGACAGGTACGCTACAATGAGCAGTTCTTC.

The J gene is TRBJ2-5, the V gene TRBV19; possibly TRBD1 for D (6 bases). V was pared by 5 bases and J by 1 base, with 8 bases between. This CDR3 has 13 residues. Per the germline V gene, CDR1 is LNHDA and CDR2 is SQIVND (reference sequence). As DNA, the CDR3 is TGTGCCAGTAGTTGGACAGTCCAAGAGACCCAGTACTTC. Translation gives CASSWTVQETQYF.